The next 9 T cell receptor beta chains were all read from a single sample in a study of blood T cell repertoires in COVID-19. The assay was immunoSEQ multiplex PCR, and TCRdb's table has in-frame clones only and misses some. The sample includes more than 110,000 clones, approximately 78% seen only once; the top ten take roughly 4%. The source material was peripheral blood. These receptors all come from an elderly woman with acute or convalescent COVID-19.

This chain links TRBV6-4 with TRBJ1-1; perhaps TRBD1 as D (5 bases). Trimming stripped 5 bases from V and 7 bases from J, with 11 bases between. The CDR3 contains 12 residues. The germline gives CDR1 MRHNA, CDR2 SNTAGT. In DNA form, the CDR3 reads TGTGCCAGCAGTAATACAGGTGGTGAAGCTTTCTTT. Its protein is CASSNTGGEAFF.

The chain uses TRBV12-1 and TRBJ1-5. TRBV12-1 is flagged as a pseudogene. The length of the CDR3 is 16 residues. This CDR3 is CASSSRGGGGSQPQHF. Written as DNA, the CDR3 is TGTGCCAGCAGCTCCCGTGGTGGTGGAGGGAGTCAGCCCCAGCATTTT.

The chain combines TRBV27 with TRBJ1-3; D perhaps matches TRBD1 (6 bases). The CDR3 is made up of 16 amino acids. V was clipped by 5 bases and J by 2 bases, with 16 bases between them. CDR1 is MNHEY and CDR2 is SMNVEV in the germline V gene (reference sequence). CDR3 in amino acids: CASSPQGTLAGNTIYF. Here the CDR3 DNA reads TGTGCCAGCAGTCCTCAGGGGACCCTGGCTGGAAACACCATATATTTT.

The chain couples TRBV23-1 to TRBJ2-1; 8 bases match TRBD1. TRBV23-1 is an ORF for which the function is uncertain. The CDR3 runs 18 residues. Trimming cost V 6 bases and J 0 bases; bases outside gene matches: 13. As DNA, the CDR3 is TGCGCCAGCAGAACCCTTTTTGGGGACAGGAGCTCCTACAATGAGCAGTTCTTC. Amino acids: CASRTLFGDRSSYNEQFF.

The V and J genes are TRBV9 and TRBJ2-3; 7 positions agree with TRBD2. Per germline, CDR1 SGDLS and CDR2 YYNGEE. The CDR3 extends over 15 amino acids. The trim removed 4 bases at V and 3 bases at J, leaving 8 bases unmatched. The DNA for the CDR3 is TGTGCCAGCAGCCCTGATTGGGGGGGAACAGATACGCAGTATTTT. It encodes CASSPDWGGTDTQYF.

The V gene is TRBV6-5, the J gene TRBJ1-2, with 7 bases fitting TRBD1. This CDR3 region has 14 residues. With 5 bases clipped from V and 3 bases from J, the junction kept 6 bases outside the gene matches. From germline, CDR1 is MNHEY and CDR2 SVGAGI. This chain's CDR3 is CASSLTGTDYGYTF. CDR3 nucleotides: TGTGCCAGCAGTCTCACCGGGACAGACTATGGCTACACCTTC.

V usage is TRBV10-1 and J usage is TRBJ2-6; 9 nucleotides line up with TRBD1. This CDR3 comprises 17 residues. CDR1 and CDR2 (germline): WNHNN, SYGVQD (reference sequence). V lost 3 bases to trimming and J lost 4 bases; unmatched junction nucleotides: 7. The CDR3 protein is CASSEGGQGLGANVLTF. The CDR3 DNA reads TGCGCCAGCAGTGAAGGTGGACAGGGGTTGGGGGCCAACGTCCTGACTTTC.

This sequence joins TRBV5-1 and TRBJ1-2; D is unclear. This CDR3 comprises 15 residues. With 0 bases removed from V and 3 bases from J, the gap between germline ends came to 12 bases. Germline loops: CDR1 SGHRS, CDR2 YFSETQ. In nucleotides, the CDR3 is TGCGCCAGCAGCTTGGCAAGCAAGAGGGACTATGGCTACACCTTC. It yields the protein CASSLASKRDYGYTF.

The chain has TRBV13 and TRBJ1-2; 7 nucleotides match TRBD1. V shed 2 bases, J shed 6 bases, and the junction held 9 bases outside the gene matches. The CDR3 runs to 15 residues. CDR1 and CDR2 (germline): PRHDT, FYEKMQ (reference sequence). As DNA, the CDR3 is TGTGCCAGCAGCTTAAACAGGGGTTTGGGGGATGGCTACACCTTC. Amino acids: CASSLNRGLGDGYTF.